This entry features one T cell receptor (delta chain) sequence. The mismatch at residue 10 between this DNA's translation and the TCRdb protein of a much larger clone likely reflects a read error; the protein shown is translated from the DNA. Gammadelta T cells were flow-sorted from PBMC into Vgamma9/Vdelta2+ and Vdelta2-negative populations for bulk analysis. Germline-derived CDR1 and CDR2 are TSWWSYY and QGS. This CDR3 region has 13 residues. The data were taken from a study of γδ T cells in repeated Plasmodium falciparum infection. TCRdb reapplied CATT to the multiplex PCR reads. The sample holds 90,000 or so delta-chain clones, 0.9% to 1% seen once.

The chain is built from TRDV1 and TRDJ1; 7 bases fit TRDD3. The specimen was gamma-delta T cells from blood. This clonotype was obtained from a pool of human donors (malaria-infected and uninfected, not separated). The CDR3 region has the DNA TGTGCTCTTGGTAGGGGGATGGTCGATGAACTCATCTTT. Translation gives CALGRGMVDELIF.